This passage covers 24 T cell receptor beta chains from one sample sequenced in a study of neoadjuvant anti-PD-1 for oral cavity cancer. The sample's time point: after neoadjuvant nivolumab, at surgical resection. Assay used: immunoSEQ multiplex PCR; TCRdb lists only in-frame clones, some missing. The sample shows 55,000 to 75,000 clones, roughly 90% of them seen only once. Sequenced here: PBMCs, sampled after nivolumab (anti-PD-1) treatment. Receptors originate from a person aged 35 to 85 with oral cavity squamous cell carcinoma.

This clone was recorded once. The V and J genes are TRBV6-5 and TRBJ1-2, with a tentative D call TRBD1 (6 bases). The CDR3 runs 13 residues. Trimming took off 1 base at V and 8 bases at J, with 11 bases between the two ends. Germline CDR1 MNHEY, CDR2 SVGAGI. The CDR3 nucleotides are TGTGCCAGCAGTTACTTACAGGGAGGAGGCTACACCTTC. Protein sequence: CASSYLQGGGYTF.

The J gene is TRBJ1-1, the V gene TRBV11-2; 9 nucleotides agree with TRBD1. With V trimmed by 5 bases and J by 11 bases, 12 bases remained unmatched. This CDR3 has 14 amino acids. CDR1 and CDR2 (germline): SGHAT, FQNNGV. The DNA for the CDR3 is TGTGCCAGCAGCCGAACAGGGGGCGCGGGGAGGGCTTTCTTT. It is translated as CASSRTGGAGRAFF.

In regard to this clone: One end of the junction fails to match germline, which may point to a read error. The chain recombines TRBV7-7 with TRBJ2-1, with 8 positions matching TRBD2. In germline, CDR1 is SSHAT, CDR2 FNYEAQ (reference sequence). The CDR3 has 13 residues. This chain's CDR3 is CASSGGANNEQFF. CDR3 sequence (DNA): TGTGCTAGCAGCGGGGGAGCTAACAATGAGCAGTTCTTC.

The chain employs TRBV5-4 and TRBJ2-3, with TRBD2 identical over 8 bases. Trimming removed 2 bases from V and 1 base from J; junction bases left unmatched: 6. The CDR3 sequence is 16 residues long. Germline V gene sequence: CDR1 SGHNT, CDR2 YYREEE (reference sequence). The CDR3 region has the DNA TGTGCCAGCAGCTTTAAGCGGGGGACTGGCACAGATACGCAGTATTTT. This sequence encodes CASSFKRGTGTDTQYF.

This clone was seen once. The rearrangement joins TRBV5-1 to TRBJ1-2; no clear D gene. The CDR3 is 14 residues long. Trimming cost V 2 bases and J 5 bases, with 13 bases left between them. Germline CDR1 reads SGHRS; CDR2 reads YFSETQ. The CDR3 DNA reads TGCGCCAGCAGCTTCCAGAGCTCCAGATATGGCTACACCTTC. It yields the protein CASSFQSSRYGYTF.

The V call is TRBV6-5, the J call TRBJ1-5, with a weak D call TRBD1 (6 bases). V was clipped by 5 bases and J by 3 bases, with 11 bases between them. CDR3 length: 14 amino acids. CDR1 is MNHEY, CDR2 SVGAGI, per germline. The CDR3 is CASSNRDNNQPQHF. The CDR3 DNA follows: TGTGCCAGCAGTAACCGGGACAACAATCAGCCCCAGCATTTT.

V usage is TRBV2 and J usage is TRBJ1-6, with 8 bases that match TRBD1. The CDR3 covers 15 residues. Germline V CDR1 and CDR2: SNHLY, FYNNEI. After removal of 4 bases from V and 2 bases from J, the junction contained 1 base not matched to a gene. DNA of the CDR3: TGTGCCAGCAGTGGACAGGGGCCCTATAATTCACCCCTCCACTTT. Translated: CASSGQGPYNSPLHF. Combining the CDR3 with reference TRBV2 and TRBJ1-6 gives the whole variable domain EPEVTQTPSHQVTQMGQEVILRCVPISNHLYFYWYRQILGQKVEFLVSFYNNEISEKSEIFDDQFSVERPDGSNFTLKIRSTKLEDSAMYFCASSGQGPYNSPLHFGNGTRLTVT.

The rearrangement links TRBV28 to TRBJ1-4; no clear D gene. The V end was cut by 5 bases, the J end by 0 bases, with 10 bases between. The CDR3 spans 15 residues. Germline values: CDR1 MDHEN, CDR2 SYDVKM. Here the CDR3 reads CASSPRPATNEKLFF. The CDR3 DNA follows: TGTGCCAGCAGTCCACGGCCGGCAACTAATGAAAAACTGTTTTTT.

The rearrangement links TRBV19 to TRBJ1-5; no firm D call. In germline, CDR1 is LNHDA, CDR2 SQIVND (reference sequence). V lost 6 bases and J 3 bases, leaving 6 bases between the germline ends. This CDR3 has 12 residues. The CDR3 here is CASSPDNQPQHF. In DNA form, the CDR3 reads TGTGCCAGTAGCCCAGACAATCAGCCCCAGCATTTT.

This clone was found a few times. This chain uses TRBV18 with TRBJ1-1; 9 bases match TRBD1. Germline CDR1 reads KGHSH; CDR2 reads LQKENI. V lost 3 bases to trimming and J lost 10 bases; unmatched junction nucleotides: 6. CDR3 size: 13 residues. DNA for the CDR3: TGTGCCAGCTCACCGACAGGGGGTCCGGTAGCTTTCTTT. It translates to CASSPTGGPVAFF.

The rearrangement uses TRBV14 and TRBJ2-2, with 14 bases aligning to TRBD2. V lost 4 bases to trimming and J lost 6 bases; unmatched junction nucleotides: 7. The CDR3 covers 17 residues. Germline CDR1 reads SGHDN; CDR2 reads FVKESK. The CDR3 bases are TGTGCCAGCAGCCTCTATAGGGGACTAGCGGGAGCCGGGGAGCTGTTTTTT. It codes for CASSLYRGLAGAGELFF.

The rearrangement links TRBV7-9 to TRBJ1-3, with D possibly matching TRBD1 (5 bases). The CDR3 covers 15 residues. Germline CDR1 and CDR2: SEHNR and FQNEAQ (reference sequence). With 6 bases removed from V and 7 bases from J, the gap between germline ends came to 19 bases. The CDR3 region has the DNA TGTGCCAGCAGTATTGGCGGGACCCGGGGCAACACCATATATTTT. Translated: CASSIGGTRGNTIYF.

The rearrangement uses TRBV10-2 and TRBJ1-5; 8 bases are shared with TRBD1. The CDR3 contains 14 residues. CDR1 is WSHSY, CDR2 SAAADI, per germline. The junction had 6 bases not matched to a gene; V was cut back by 6 bases and J by 5 bases. CDR3 protein: CASSEPGQDQPQHF. In DNA, the CDR3 is TGCGCCAGCAGCGAACCGGGACAGGATCAGCCCCAGCATTTT.

This chain uses TRBV19 with TRBJ2-3; D is ambiguous. Trimming removed 0 bases at V and 6 bases at J, with 10 bases between. The length of the CDR3 is 14 residues. Germline V gene data show CDR1 as LNHDA and CDR2 as SQIVND (reference sequence). The CDR3 nucleotides read TGTGCCAGTAGTATAGAGTTCCGTCCCGATACGCAGTATTTT. Encoded protein: CASSIEFRPDTQYF.

This chain uses TRBV10-2 with TRBJ1-1, with D perhaps TRBD1 (5 bases). Trimming removed 4 bases at V and 2 bases at J, with 11 bases between. Germline V gene lookup returns CDR1 WSHSY and CDR2 SAAADI. This CDR3 is built from 14 residues. CDR3 DNA: TGCGCCAGCAGTGTAACGCGGGGCAACACTGAAGCTTTCTTT. This translates into CASSVTRGNTEAFF.

This sequence joins TRBV7-2 and TRBJ2-7, with 7 bases aligning to TRBD2. CDR1 and CDR2 (germline): SGHTA, FQGNSA. Trimming took 6 bases from V and 1 from J; bases not matched to a gene: 6. The CDR3 consists of 14 residues. CDR3 coding DNA: TGTGCCAGCAGGGCGGGGGAACAGTCCTACGAGCAGTACTTC. It encodes CASRAGEQSYEQYF.

The chain couples TRBV30 to TRBJ2-6; 7 bases fit TRBD1. Trimming at V came to 2 bases and at J to 5 bases, leaving 15 bases not matched to a gene. In germline, CDR1 is GTSNPN, CDR2 SVGIG (reference sequence). The CDR3 loop spans 18 amino acids. The CDR3 sequence: CAWSPSDRYLGRANVLTF. The CDR3 DNA reads TGTGCCTGGAGTCCCTCGGACAGGTACCTAGGTAGGGCCAACGTCCTGACTTTC.

CDR3 amino acids: CASREGLHYEQYF. DNA of the CDR3: TGTGCCAGCAGGGAGGGACTTCACTACGAGCAGTACTTC. The chain links TRBV13 to TRBJ2-7; D perhaps matches TRBD2 (6 bases). Per the germline V gene, CDR1 is PRHDT and CDR2 is FYEKMQ (reference sequence). The CDR3 is 13 residues long. V lost 6 bases, J lost 3 bases, and 12 bases lay in between.

The chain employs TRBV9 and TRBJ2-5, with a tentative D call TRBD2 (6 bases). V lost 4 bases, J lost 2 bases, and 12 bases lay in between. The CDR3 runs 14 residues. The germline V gene encodes CDR1 SGDLS and CDR2 YYNGEE. CDR3 protein: CASSTGSQQETQYF. DNA of the CDR3: TGTGCCAGCAGCACCGGGAGCCAACAAGAGACCCAGTACTTC.

The gene calls are TRBV7-3 and TRBJ2-3, with TRBD2 matching 9 bases. The CDR3 runs to 16 residues. Trimming took 1 base from V and 3 from J; bases not matched to a gene: 5. CDR1 and CDR2 (germline): SGHTA, FQGTGA. The chain's CDR3 is CASSLNPSGVTDTQYF. The CDR3 nucleotides are TGTGCCAGCAGCTTAAACCCTAGCGGGGTTACAGATACGCAGTATTTT.

The chain recombines TRBV12-5 with TRBJ2-5, with 8 bases lining up with TRBD1. The J segment lost 5 bases and the V segment lost 6 bases, leaving 5 bases of the junction unmatched. Germline values: CDR1 LGHNT, CDR2 FRNRAP. This CDR3 comprises 13 residues. CDR3: CASGTGAEETQYF. CDR3 DNA sequence: TGTGCTAGTGGGACAGGGGCGGAGGAGACCCAGTACTTC.

Notes on this clone: At one end, the junction sequence differs from germline, possibly due to a read error. This chain connects TRBV2 to TRBJ1-2; D is ambiguous. This CDR3 has 13 residues. Looked up from germline, CDR1 is SNHLY and CDR2 is FYNNEI. The CDR3 loop reads CASSEDGVYGYTF. In DNA, the CDR3 is TGTGCCAGCAGCGAAGACGGGGTCTACGGCTACACCTTC.

The chain uses TRBV27 and TRBJ1-3; possible D gene TRBD1, 5 bases. The CDR3 contains 14 residues. Per germline, CDR1 MNHEY and CDR2 SMNVEV (reference sequence). V was cut by 2 bases and J by 2 bases, with 7 bases left in between. The CDR3 DNA is TGTGCCAGCAGTTTACGCAGGGCTGGAAACACCATATATTTT. Protein product: CASSLRRAGNTIYF.

The chain employs TRBV7-9 and TRBJ1-1; no clear D. This CDR3 region has 13 residues. Germline V lookup: CDR1 SEHNR, CDR2 FQNEAQ (reference sequence). Deletions cut 3 bases from V and 11 bases from J, with 16 bases between. The CDR3 protein is CASSFGYLEDAFF. For the CDR3, the DNA is TGTGCCAGCAGCTTCGGATATCTGGAGGACGCTTTCTTT.